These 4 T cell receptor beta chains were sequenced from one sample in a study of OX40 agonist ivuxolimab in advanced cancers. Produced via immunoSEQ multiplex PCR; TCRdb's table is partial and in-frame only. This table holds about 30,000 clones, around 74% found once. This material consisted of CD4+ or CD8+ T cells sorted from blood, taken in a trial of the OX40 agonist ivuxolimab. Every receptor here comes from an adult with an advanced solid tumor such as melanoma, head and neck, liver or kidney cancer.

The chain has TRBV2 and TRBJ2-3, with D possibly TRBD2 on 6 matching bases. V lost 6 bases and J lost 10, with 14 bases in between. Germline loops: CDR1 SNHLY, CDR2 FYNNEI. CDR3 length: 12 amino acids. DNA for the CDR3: TGTGCCAGCAGGGGGCCCGGAGGGGCGCAGTATTTT. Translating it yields CASRGPGGAQYF.

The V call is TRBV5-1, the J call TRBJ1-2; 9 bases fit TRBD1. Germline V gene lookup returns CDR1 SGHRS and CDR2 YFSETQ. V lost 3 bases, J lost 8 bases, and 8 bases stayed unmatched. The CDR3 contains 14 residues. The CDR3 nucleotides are TGCGCCAGCAGCTCCCAGACAGGGGGAAGGGGCTACACCTTC. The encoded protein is CASSSQTGGRGYTF.

In DNA form, the CDR3 reads TGTGCCAGTAGTATTCCCCAGGGCTATCAGCCCCAGCATTTT. It codes for CASSIPQGYQPQHF. The chain employs TRBV19 and TRBJ1-5, with D possibly TRBD1 on 5 matching bases. The CDR3 has 14 amino acids. Germline V gene data show CDR1 as LNHDA and CDR2 as SQIVND (reference sequence). V lost 3 bases to trimming and J lost 5 bases, with 11 bases between them.

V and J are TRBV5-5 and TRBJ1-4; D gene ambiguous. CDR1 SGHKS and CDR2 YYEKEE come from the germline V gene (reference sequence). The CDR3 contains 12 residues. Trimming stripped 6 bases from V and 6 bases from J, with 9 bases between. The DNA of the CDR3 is TGTGCCAGCACTGGTCCTGATGAAAAACTGTTTTTT. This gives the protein CASTGPDEKLFF.